The 28 T cell receptor beta chains below come from one sample, sequenced in a study of PD-L1 blockade in urothelial cancer. Sequencing was performed with immunoSEQ multiplex PCR; in TCRdb, only in-frame clones are kept and a portion is missing. This table has around 100,000 clones, roughly 90% appearing once. Described time point: pretreatment peripheral blood. Source: PBMCs, taken around atezolizumab (anti-PD-L1) treatment. The receptors here all came from a man between 60 and 75 years old with urothelial cancer.

The chain combines TRBV18 with TRBJ1-4; weak D call: TRBD1 (5 bases). Deletions cut 4 bases from V and 0 bases from J, with 12 bases between. The CDR3 covers 16 residues. Germline CDR1 KGHSH, CDR2 LQKENI. The CDR3: CASSLNTGATNEKLFF. The CDR3 DNA reads as TGTGCCAGCTCACTAAATACAGGAGCAACTAATGAAAAACTGTTTTTT. Full variable domain (rest looked up from reference TRBV18 and TRBJ1-4): NAGVMQNPRHLVRRRGQEARLRCSPMKGHSHVYWYRQLPEEGLKFMVYLQKENIIDESGMPKERFSAEFPKEGPSILRIQQVVRGDSAAYFCASSLNTGATNEKLFFGSGTQLSVL.

The chain recombines TRBV7-9 with TRBJ2-1; 9 nucleotides line up with TRBD2. Germline CDR1 reads SEHNR; CDR2 reads FQNEAQ (reference sequence). The CDR3 spans 16 residues. V was pared by 6 bases and J by 0 bases, with 6 bases of the junction left unmatched. The CDR3 loop reads CASSRISGSSYNEQFF. The CDR3 DNA sequence: TGTGCCAGCAGTCGGATTAGCGGGAGCTCCTACAATGAGCAGTTCTTC.

The chain recombines TRBV5-4 with TRBJ1-1; TRBD1 matches 10 bases. This CDR3 comprises 15 residues. Per germline, CDR1 SGHNT and CDR2 YYREEE (reference sequence). V lost 4 bases to trimming and J lost 4 bases; unmatched junction nucleotides: 7. CDR3 residues: CASSPRQGAGTEAFF. CDR3 sequence (DNA): TGTGCCAGCAGCCCCCGACAGGGGGCGGGCACTGAAGCTTTCTTT.

The CDR3 nucleotides read TGTGCCAGCAGTAAATTGGGGTGGCGGGAGCAATCCGGCAATGAGCAGTTCTTC. This translates into CASSKLGWREQSGNEQFF. The gene calls are TRBV27 and TRBJ2-1; TRBD2 matches 7 bases. CDR1 MNHEY and CDR2 SMNVEV come from the germline V gene (reference sequence). This CDR3 has 18 amino acids. V gave up 5 bases and J gave up 6 bases; unmatched junction bases: 19.

The chain links TRBV11-2 to TRBJ2-1; 14 nucleotides match TRBD2. V lost 5 bases, J lost 2 bases, and 11 bases stayed unmatched. Germline V gives CDR1 SGHAT, CDR2 FQNNGV. The CDR3 spans 19 residues. Written as DNA, the CDR3 is TGTGCCAGCAGCGGATCCGGGACTAGCGGGAGTTTGGCCTACAATGAGCAGTTCTTC. Translated: CASSGSGTSGSLAYNEQFF.

This clone has a handful of counts. V gene TRBV7-6 combines with J gene TRBJ1-6; TRBD1 is a possible D gene (5 bases). The CDR3 loop spans 14 amino acids. The V end lost 5 bases, the J end lost 9 bases, and 14 bases lay between the germline ends. Germline values: CDR1 SGHVS, CDR2 FNYEAQ. Here the CDR3 DNA reads TGTGCCAGCAGCCCCGCAGTGGGGGGTTCACCCCTCCACTTT. This gives the protein CASSPAVGGSPLHF. Full variable domain (rest looked up from reference TRBV7-6 and TRBJ1-6): GAGVSQSPRYKVTKRGQDVALRCDPISGHVSLYWYRQALGQGPEFLTYFNYEAQQDKSGLPNDRFSAERPEGSISTLTIQRTEQRDSAMYRCASSPAVGGSPLHFGNGTRLTVT.

The rearrangement uses TRBV2 and TRBJ2-1, with 8 bases fitting TRBD1. V trimming: 9 bases; J trimming: 6 bases; junction bases outside the gene matches: 10. Germline CDR1 SNHLY, CDR2 FYNNEI. CDR3 size: 14 residues. The CDR3, as DNA: TGTGCCAGTACCAGGGGGCGCCTAGGCAATGAGCAGTTCTTC. Its protein is CASTRGRLGNEQFF.

This rearrangement joins TRBV2 to TRBJ2-7, with a tentative D call TRBD2 (5 bases). V lost 6 bases and J lost 2, with 17 bases in between. Germline CDR1 and CDR2: SNHLY and FYNNEI. The CDR3 sequence is 15 residues long. Here the CDR3 DNA reads TGTGCCAGCAGAGAGGGCGGAGGCATTACCTACGAGCAGTACTTC. This gives the protein CASREGGGITYEQYF. Complete variable domain (other parts from reference TRBV2 and TRBJ2-7): EPEVTQTPSHQVTQMGQEVILRCVPISNHLYFYWYRQILGQKVEFLVSFYNNEISEKSEIFDDQFSVERPDGSNFTLKIRSTKLEDSAMYFCASREGGGITYEQYFGPGTRLTVT.

The V gene is TRBV4-2, the J gene TRBJ2-7; TRBD2 matches at 7 bases. The CDR3 is 15 residues long. Germline loops: CDR1 LGHNA, CDR2 YNFKEQ. V shed 1 base and J 5 bases; nucleotides not matched to a gene: 8. The CDR3 loop reads CASSQAAGVSNEQYF. The CDR3 nucleotides are TGTGCCAGCAGCCAAGCGGCGGGAGTTTCAAACGAGCAGTACTTC.

This chain uses TRBV28 with TRBJ1-2, with unresolved D. The CDR3 spans 12 residues. From germline, CDR1 is MDHEN and CDR2 SYDVKM. The V gene lost 3 bases and the J gene lost 5 bases, with 7 bases spanning the gap. Written as DNA, the CDR3 is TGTGCCAGCAGTTTGGCTAGGTATGGCTACACCTTC. Protein product: CASSLARYGYTF.

This sequence joins TRBV10-3 and TRBJ1-2, with D uncertain. Germline assignment: CDR1 ENHRY and CDR2 SYGVKD. V dropped 5 bases and J dropped 0 bases, with 25 bases sitting between them. CDR3 length equals 19 residues. DNA for the CDR3: TGTGCCATCAGTCACCACACTAGACAACCCGAACACACTAACTATGGCTACACCTTC. Translation gives CAISHHTRQPEHTNYGYTF.

The V gene is TRBV18, the J gene TRBJ2-5, with a weak D call TRBD1 (5 bases). The CDR3 length is 16 residues. In germline, CDR1 is KGHSH, CDR2 LQKENI. V was pared by 3 bases and J by 1 base, with 15 bases between. The CDR3 sequence: CASSPGPFRAQETQYF. CDR3 nucleotide sequence: TGTGCCAGCTCACCTGGACCTTTCAGGGCCCAAGAGACCCAGTACTTC.

The rearrangement uses TRBV19 and TRBJ1-6, with D possibly being TRBD1 (5 bases). CDR3 length: 14 residues. Germline V CDR1 and CDR2: LNHDA, SQIVND (reference sequence). The V end was cut by 3 bases, the J end by 7 bases, with 10 bases between. The CDR3: CASSISGLNSPLHF. The CDR3 region has the DNA TGTGCCAGTAGTATTTCAGGGTTAAATTCACCCCTCCACTTT.

J is TRBJ2-3 and V is TRBV20-1; 8 bases match TRBD2. This CDR3 region has 11 residues. Germline V gene lookup returns CDR1 DFQATT and CDR2 SNEGSKA (reference sequence). V was pared by 4 bases and J by 9 bases, with 3 bases of the junction left unmatched. CDR3 loop: CSAKAGGTQYF. The CDR3 DNA sequence: TGCAGTGCTAAGGCGGGAGGAACGCAGTATTTT.

The chain has TRBV9 and TRBJ2-1; D not resolved. This CDR3 is built from 16 residues. Germline assignment: CDR1 SGDLS and CDR2 YYNGEE. Trimming shortened V by 0 bases and J by 0 bases, and 10 bases separated the two germline ends. The CDR3 sequence: CASSVAPVSSYNEQFF. In DNA form, the CDR3 reads TGTGCCAGCAGCGTAGCCCCGGTGAGCTCCTACAATGAGCAGTTCTTC.

The V gene is TRBV21-1, the J gene TRBJ2-1; the table's D call TRBD2 went unverified against the DNA. TRBV21-1 is a pseudogene segment. The CDR3 length is 17 residues. The CDR3 reads CASIARLGGDDKNEQFF. DNA of the CDR3: TGTGCCAGCATTGCCCGTCTGGGCGGGGACGATAAAAATGAGCAGTTCTTC.

The chain employs TRBV10-3 and TRBJ1-2, with 8 bases that match TRBD1. The CDR3 is made up of 15 amino acids. Germline V gene sequence: CDR1 ENHRY, CDR2 SYGVKD. V lost 3 bases, J lost 7 bases, and 10 bases stayed unmatched. The DNA of the CDR3 is TGTGCCATCAGTGACCCACGCGGGACAGGCGGTGGCTACACCTTC. The encoded protein is CAISDPRGTGGGYTF.

In its sample, this clone was seen once. The chain uses TRBV18 and TRBJ2-2, with a tentative D call TRBD2 (6 bases). This CDR3 region has 16 residues. CDR1 KGHSH and CDR2 LQKENI come from the germline V gene. The V gene lost 0 bases and the J gene lost 1 base, with 9 bases spanning the gap. In DNA form, the CDR3 reads TGTGCCAGCTCACCACCGATGCGGGGGAACACCGGGGAGCTGTTTTTT. Translating it yields CASSPPMRGNTGELFF.

The V and J genes are TRBV7-3 and TRBJ1-2; D unresolved. CDR1 and CDR2 (germline): SGHTA, FQGTGA. Trimming left V 5 bases short and J 14 bases short, with 15 bases between. The CDR3 sequence is 11 residues long. The CDR3: CASSQGGPWTF. The CDR3 DNA reads as TGTGCCAGCAGCCAAGGAGGGCCTTGGACCTTC.

The chain uses TRBV5-1 and TRBJ2-1; D gene unclear. The CDR3 extends over 12 amino acids. V dropped 4 bases and J dropped 9 bases, with 11 bases sitting between them. In germline, CDR1 is SGHRS, CDR2 YFSETQ. CDR3 protein: CASSLQRSEQFF. CDR3 bases: TGCGCCAGCAGCCTCCAAAGGAGTGAGCAGTTCTTC.

The CDR3 DNA reads TGTGCCAGCAGGGGGAGGGCGACCTCCTATGGCTACACCTTC. Encoded protein: CASRGRATSYGYTF. The chain links TRBV21-1 to TRBJ1-2. TRBV21-1 is assigned pseudogene status. This CDR3 comprises 14 residues.

The CDR3 is CASSLLRTSGITDTQYF. The CDR3 nucleotides read TGTGCCAGCAGCTTATTAAGGACTAGCGGGATCACAGATACGCAGTATTTT. The chain couples TRBV7-2 to TRBJ2-3; 12 nucleotides line up with TRBD2. The CDR3 totals 17 residues. CDR1 and CDR2 from the germline V gene are SGHTA and FQGNSA. The V segment lost 2 bases and the J segment 2 bases; nucleotides outside the gene matches: 5.

The V call is TRBV23-1, the J call TRBJ2-7; D is perhaps TRBD2 (5 bases). TRBV23-1 is an open reading frame whose function is uncertain. Trimming removed 1 base at V and 0 bases at J, with 19 bases between. The CDR3 is made up of 18 amino acids. CDR3 loop: CASSQYSMGAVDSYEQYF. The CDR3 DNA follows: TGCGCCAGCAGTCAATATAGTATGGGAGCGGTCGACTCCTACGAGCAGTACTTC.

The V call is TRBV11-1, the J call TRBJ1-4, with D unclear. The V gene's germline CDR1 is SGHAT and CDR2 FQDESV (reference sequence). CDR3 length: 14 residues. V lost 5 bases and J 4 bases, leaving 11 bases between the germline ends. The CDR3 spells CASSPVPRNEKLFF. CDR3 in DNA: TGTGCCAGCAGCCCGGTGCCCCGTAATGAAAAACTGTTTTTT.

The V call is TRBV18, the J call TRBJ2-3; no firm D call. Germline V gene sequence: CDR1 KGHSH, CDR2 LQKENI. V was cut by 3 bases and J by 3 bases, with 10 bases left in between. The CDR3 spans 14 residues. The CDR3 DNA reads as TGTGCCAGCTCACCCACGACAATGACAGATACGCAGTATTTT. Protein product: CASSPTTMTDTQYF. Supplemented by reference TRBV18 and TRBJ2-3, the full variable domain reads NAGVMQNPRHLVRRRGQEARLRCSPMKGHSHVYWYRQLPEEGLKFMVYLQKENIIDESGMPKERFSAEFPKEGPSILRIQQVVRGDSAAYFCASSPTTMTDTQYFGPGTRLTVL.

The rearrangement joins TRBV7-8 to TRBJ2-7, with 11 bases fitting TRBD1. Germline CDR1 reads SGHVS; CDR2 reads FQNEAQ. The V segment lost 6 bases and the J segment 4 bases; nucleotides outside the gene matches: 5. CDR3 size: 14 residues. The CDR3 loop is CASRPDRGRYEQYF. CDR3 nucleotides: TGTGCCAGCAGACCGGACAGGGGGCGATACGAGCAGTACTTC.

The V and J genes are TRBV5-4 and TRBJ2-3, with 13 positions matching TRBD2. This CDR3 region has 16 residues. The J segment lost 4 bases and the V segment lost 4 bases, leaving 6 bases of the junction unmatched. CDR1 and CDR2 from the germline V gene are SGHNT and YYREEE (reference sequence). The CDR3 DNA is TGTGCCAGCAGCACAAGGACTAGCGGGGGACCAGATACGCAGTATTTT. As protein: CASSTRTSGGPDTQYF. Complete variable domain (other parts from reference TRBV5-4 and TRBJ2-3): ETGVTQSPTHLIKTRGQQVTLRCSSQSGHNTVSWYQQALGQGPQFIFQYYREEENGRGNFPPRFSGLQFPNYSSELNVNALELDDSALYLCASSTRTSGGPDTQYFGPGTRLTVL.

V and J are TRBV14 and TRBJ1-1, with D possibly TRBD1 on 5 matching bases. V was trimmed by 10 bases and J by 5 bases, leaving 17 bases between them. CDR3 length: 13 amino acids. Looked up from germline, CDR1 is SGHDN and CDR2 is FVKESK. The CDR3 nucleotides are TGTGCCACCGAAATGGGGCTCGGGACTGAAGCTTTCTTT. Its protein product is CATEMGLGTEAFF.